Presented here are 18 T cell receptor beta chains from one specimen sequenced in a study of T cell repertoires in cytomegalovirus infection. TCRdb re-called the reads through MiXCR, storing one row per CDR3 protein. This table holds roughly 600,000 distinct CDR3 sequences, 20% to 30% found once. Sequencing was carried out using CD8+ T cells from PBMCs. These receptors all come from a human donor in good health (CMV status not recorded). Some clones in this sample may be carry-over from other donors' samples.

The chain joins TRBV13 to TRBJ1-2; TRBD1 aligns across 8 bases. J gave up 4 bases and V 7 bases, and 8 bases lay outside the gene matches. The CDR3 sequence is 14 residues long. The germline V gene has CDR1 PRHDT and CDR2 FYEKMQ (reference sequence). The DNA of the CDR3 is TGTGCCAGCATCCCGGGACAGGTGATCTATGGCTACACCTTC. The encoded protein is CASIPGQVIYGYTF.

The chain couples TRBV7-9 to TRBJ2-7; 13 nucleotides align to TRBD2. Germline V CDR1 and CDR2: SEHNR, FQNEAQ (reference sequence). The CDR3 spans 17 residues. The junction had 8 bases not matched to a gene; V was cut back by 4 bases and J by 2 bases. CDR3 sequence reads: CASSSRTSGGPPYEQYF. The CDR3 region has the DNA TGTGCCAGCAGCTCCAGGACTAGCGGGGGACCTCCCTACGAGCAGTACTTC.

This clonotype was recorded a few times. This chain joins TRBV20-1 and TRBJ2-5; TRBD2 matches at 14 bases. This CDR3 region has 14 residues. CDR1 is DFQATT, CDR2 SNEGSKA, per germline (reference sequence). Unmatched junction bases numbered 5, after V lost 7 bases and J lost 4 bases. CDR3 sequence (DNA): TGCAGTGTACGACTAGCGGGGGGGGGAGAGACCCAGTACTTC. Protein product: CSVRLAGGGETQYF.

This chain connects TRBV15 to TRBJ1-1; the D is unclear. The V gene's germline CDR1 is LNHNV and CDR2 YYDKDF (reference sequence). The V end was cut by 5 bases, the J end by 5 bases, with 12 bases between. CDR3 length: 13 amino acids. The CDR3: CATSHYGETEAFF. CDR3 in DNA: TGTGCCACCAGCCATTACGGGGAAACTGAAGCTTTCTTT.

This clonotype was found once. The genes are TRBV19 and TRBJ1-1; D may be TRBD1 (5 bases). This CDR3 spans 13 amino acids. V was trimmed by 2 bases and J by 3 bases, leaving 7 bases between them. CDR1 and CDR2 from the germline V gene are LNHDA and SQIVND (reference sequence). The CDR3: CASSIKGHTEAFF. The CDR3 coding sequence is TGTGCCAGTAGTATAAAGGGGCACACTGAAGCTTTCTTT.

This clonotype was seen repeatedly, ten times or more. The chain uses TRBV5-5 and TRBJ2-3; 11 bases agree with TRBD2. The CDR3 loop spans 14 amino acids. Losses at the gene ends were 7 bases for V and 3 bases for J; bases not matched to a gene: 4. Germline-derived CDR1 and CDR2 are SGHKS and YYEKEE (reference sequence). CDR3 in amino acids: CASLLAGGTDTQYF. CDR3 in DNA: TGTGCCAGCCTCCTAGCGGGGGGAACAGATACGCAGTATTTT.

The chain carries TRBV27 and TRBJ1-2; 12 bases map to TRBD1. This CDR3 has 15 residues. The junction had 5 bases not matched to a gene; V was cut back by 5 bases and J by 4 bases. CDR1 and CDR2 (germline): MNHEY, SMNVEV (reference sequence). CDR3 region: CASSPRGQGAYGYTF. CDR3 sequence (DNA): TGTGCCAGCAGTCCTCGGGGACAGGGGGCCTATGGCTACACCTTC.

This clonotype was found a few times. This chain links TRBV20-1 with TRBJ2-7; 9 bases match TRBD1. The trim removed 3 bases at V and 3 bases at J, leaving 6 bases unmatched. Germline CDR1 reads DFQATT; CDR2 reads SNEGSKA (reference sequence). The CDR3 spans 14 residues. The CDR3 nucleotides are TGCAGTGCTAGGTCGACAGGGGGAGTCTACGAGCAGTACTTC. The encoded protein is CSARSTGGVYEQYF.

The chain carries TRBV2 and TRBJ1-1; D possibly corresponds to TRBD1 (5 bases). CDR1 and CDR2 (germline): SNHLY, FYNNEI. The CDR3 loop spans 13 amino acids. V was shortened by 0 bases and J by 8 bases, with 10 bases between the two germline ends. CDR3: CASSEARGREAFF. The CDR3 DNA reads TGTGCCAGCAGTGAAGCGCGGGGCAGAGAAGCTTTCTTT.

Comments on this clonotype: At one boundary the junction diverges from the germline segment, which might be a read error. The rearrangement uses TRBV2 and TRBJ1-5, with a weak D call TRBD1 (6 bases). Germline CDR1 is SNHLY and CDR2 is FYNNEI. The CDR3 is made up of 15 amino acids. Here the CDR3 reads CASTSGQYSNQPLHF. The CDR3 DNA sequence: TGTGCCAGCACCTCCGGACAGTACAGCAATCAGCCCCTGCATTTT.

This clonotype was seen more than once but under ten times. The chain links TRBV27 to TRBJ2-7; perhaps TRBD1 as D (5 bases). Germline V gives CDR1 MNHEY, CDR2 SMNVEV (reference sequence). Trimming cost V 5 bases and J 0 bases, with 17 bases left between them. CDR3 size: 16 residues. The CDR3 DNA follows: TGTGCCAGCAGTCCTACCGCCAAGGGGCCCTCCTACGAGCAGTACGTC. Translation gives CASSPTAKGPSYEQYV.

This clonotype was observed many times. The V call is TRBV5-1, the J call TRBJ1-1; D ambiguous. V was shortened by 4 bases and J by 0 bases, with 10 bases between the two germline ends. Germline V gives CDR1 SGHRS, CDR2 YFSETQ. The CDR3 sequence is 14 residues long. The CDR3 DNA reads as TGCGCCAGCAGCCGAAACCGGGTGAACACTGAAGCTTTCTTT. It translates to CASSRNRVNTEAFF.

V and J are TRBV28 and TRBJ2-5, with 12 bases matching TRBD2. With V trimmed by 7 bases and J by 9 bases, 6 bases remained unmatched. The CDR3 length is 13 residues. Germline assignment: CDR1 MDHEN and CDR2 SYDVKM. The CDR3 sequence is CASTVGLAGSQYF. Written as DNA, the CDR3 is TGTGCCAGCACCGTCGGACTAGCGGGGTCCCAGTACTTC.

V usage is TRBV7-6 and J usage is TRBJ2-4, with D perhaps matching TRBD1 or TRBD2 (5 bases each). Trimming took off 6 bases at V and 12 bases at J, with 18 bases between the two ends. Germline V CDR1 and CDR2: SGHVS, FNYEAQ. The CDR3 sequence is 13 residues long. CDR3 loop: CASSPRDHPSQYF. CDR3 bases: TGTGCCAGCAGTCCCCGGGACCACCCCTCTCAGTACTTC.

This clonotype was detected ten times or more. The rearrangement links TRBV7-8 to TRBJ2-3; perhaps TRBD2 as D (5 bases). This CDR3 spans 14 amino acids. Germline V gene data show CDR1 as SGHVS and CDR2 as FQNEAQ. Trimming left V 5 bases short and J 4 bases short, with 13 bases between. In nucleotides, the CDR3 is TGTGCCAGCAGCCCAACGTCGGGGTCAGATACGCAGTATTTT. Amino acid sequence: CASSPTSGSDTQYF.

At least ten counts were recorded for this clonotype. The chain employs TRBV7-9 and TRBJ2-1; 9 bases align to TRBD2. Per the germline V gene, CDR1 is SEHNR and CDR2 is FQNEAQ (reference sequence). The CDR3 covers 15 residues. V was pared by 1 base and J by 5 bases, with 3 bases of the junction left unmatched. The CDR3 region has the DNA TGTGCCAGCAGCTTAGTGAGCGGGGGGAACAATGAGCAGTTCTTC. Its protein is CASSLVSGGNNEQFF.

V usage is TRBV5-1 and J usage is TRBJ1-5, with a weak D call TRBD1 (5 bases). Trimming removed 4 bases from V and 4 bases from J, with 15 bases in between. The CDR3 covers 15 residues. The germline V gene has CDR1 SGHRS and CDR2 YFSETQ. The CDR3: CASSPDLGGNQPQHF. The CDR3 DNA reads as TGCGCCAGCAGCCCAGATTTGGGGGGAAATCAGCCCCAGCATTTT.

This clonotype was picked up a small number of times. This chain links TRBV19 with TRBJ2-1; possibly TRBD1 for D (6 bases). The CDR3 consists of 15 residues. Trimming left V 7 bases short and J 5 bases short, with 18 bases between. Germline V gene sequence: CDR1 LNHDA, CDR2 SQIVND (reference sequence). This CDR3 is CASTPGQGWHNEQFF. The CDR3 coding sequence is TGTGCCAGTACTCCGGGTCAGGGGTGGCACAATGAGCAGTTCTTC.